Given below is one T cell receptor beta chain in context. Its antigen is currently not known. Base qualities were left out, and no much larger clone turns up one base away. This sample was included in a study of T cells in localized non-small cell lung cancer (dated by TCRdb to about 2020). Context from the whole study: The study analyzed T cell repertoires of over 200 early-stage NSCLC patients, comparing tumors and uninvolved tumor-adjacent lungs. Of the NSCLC patients, 129 were male and about a hundred were female, and the mean age was approximately 66 years. The cohort consisted of 236 treatment-naive NSCLC patients whose localized lung tumors had been resected.

The immunoSEQ Assay was used to sequence TCR beta CDR3 regions from DNA. Under the source paper's analysis protocol: To compute T cell density, TCR beta template counts were normalized to usable DNA, which was estimated by amplifying housekeeping genes. Using the preseqR package, richness was estimated by extrapolating to 120,000 templates for tissue samples and 400,000 templates for PBMC samples. Clonality was defined by subtracting Pielou's evenness from one. Tissue-enriched TCRs were identified by differential abundance testing using productive amino-acid clonotypes, minimum total count 5 and alpha 0.1. The Jaccard Index and the Morisita Overlap Index were used to measure repertoire overlap between compartments. GLIPH grouped TCR beta CDR3s together with public tetramer-defined viral CDR3s, and a viral motif had to include at least three viral sequences and show V-gene enrichment. TCRdb stores this immuneACCESS table with in-frame sequences only. Part of the clones is absent; in the studies checked, under half of the shortfall reflects unresolved V genes, and no reason is known for the rest. V and J calls plus clone size are reproduced from that table; the DNA served to infer D and trimming. Counted in this sample were tens of thousands of clones; around 90% of them appeared once. Jointly, the top ten make up roughly 4.1% of the sample.

Summary of the overall study and its limitations: Uninvolved tumor-adjacent lung showed the highest T cell clonality, higher than tumor, which suggests more focused antigenic responses in the adjacent lung. A median of about 61 of the top 100 tumor clones turned up in the paired uninvolved adjacent lung, and 25 to 35 of those clones also ranked among the top 100 of that same adjacent lung. Higher blood T cell density associated with longer overall survival, while higher adjacent-lung clonality associated with shorter survival. Because the study design was exploratory, TCR variables were selected using unadjusted p-values without false-discovery rate correction. Because multi-region sequencing of the tumors was not done, intratumor heterogeneity could not be ruled out.

The germline V gene sets CDR1 to MGHRA and CDR2 to YSYEKL. Relative to germline, V is missing 1 base and J is missing 3 bases, with 6 bases of the junction outside any gene match. Taken from cysteine to phenylalanine, the CDR3 has 16 residues. The only DNA kept is the CDR3, 48 bases in frame from the first base. At diagnosis, tumor, uninvolved tumor-adjacent lung and peripheral blood were collected and then preserved as a mix of FFPE and fresh-frozen material. For TCR repertoire profiling, blood samples were analyzed in the form of peripheral blood mononuclear cells. The V and J genes are TRBV4-1 and TRBJ2-7; 10 central bases correspond to TRBD1. The sample was peripheral blood, taken before any cancer treatment. The origin of this receptor is a female donor over 55 with stage II squamous cell lung carcinoma. The sequenced DNA: TGCGCCAGCAGCCAAGGGCCGGGACAGGGGAACTACGAGCAGTACTTC. Translated, it reads CASSQGPGQGNYEQYF.